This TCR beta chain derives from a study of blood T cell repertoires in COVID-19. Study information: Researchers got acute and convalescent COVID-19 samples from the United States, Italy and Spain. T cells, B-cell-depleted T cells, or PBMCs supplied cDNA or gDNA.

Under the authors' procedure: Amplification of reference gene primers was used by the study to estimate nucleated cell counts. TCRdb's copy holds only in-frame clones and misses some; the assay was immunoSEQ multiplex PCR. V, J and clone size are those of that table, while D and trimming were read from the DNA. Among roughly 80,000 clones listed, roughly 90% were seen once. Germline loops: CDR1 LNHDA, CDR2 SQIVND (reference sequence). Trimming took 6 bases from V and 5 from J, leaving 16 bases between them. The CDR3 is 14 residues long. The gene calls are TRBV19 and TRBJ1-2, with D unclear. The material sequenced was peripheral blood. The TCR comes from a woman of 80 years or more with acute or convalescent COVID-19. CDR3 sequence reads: CASSRPSAGYGYTF. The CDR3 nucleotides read TGTGCCAGTAGCCGCCCAAGCGCTGGGTATGGCTACACCTTC. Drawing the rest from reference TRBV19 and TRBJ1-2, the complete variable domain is DGGITQSPKYLFRKEGQNVTLSCEQNLNHDAMYWYRQDPGQGLRLIYYSQIVNDFQKGDIAEGYSVSREKKESFPLTVTSAQKNPTAFYLCASSRPSAGYGYTFGSGTRLTVV.